The T cell receptor (beta chain) under discussion was sequenced for a study of T cells in Graves' hyperthyroidism and ophthalmopathy. General observations from the study: The model's output predicted ophthalmopathy at a median of about 6.5 months prior to onset. Most thyroid clonotypes with frequency above 0.001 were detected in blood.

This clonotype was observed a handful of times. Antigen unknown. Amplification yielded TCR beta CDR3 regions, with RNA transcripts as the source. TCR CDR3 regions were first amplified by RT-PCR with HTBI primers. TCRdb re-called the multiplex PCR reads with MiXCR, one entry per CDR3 protein. The sample contains 200,000 or so distinct CDR3 sequences, about a sixth of which appear only once. Trimming took off 4 bases at V and 0 bases at J, with 9 bases between the two ends. This CDR3 has 15 residues. Germline loops: CDR1 MRHNA, CDR2 SNTAGT. The chain carries TRBV6-4 and TRBJ2-2; D possibly corresponds to TRBD2 (6 bases). The sample consisted of blood. This TCR was recovered from a woman between 50 and 59 years old with Graves' hyperthyroidism. This CDR3 is CASSATRTNTGELFF. Here the CDR3 DNA reads TGTGCCAGCAGTGCGACTAGGACGAACACCGGGGAGCTGTTTTTT.